What follows are 22 T cell receptor beta chains derived from one specimen sequenced in a study of shared clonotypes between healthy human individuals. Sequenced by immunoSEQ multiplex PCR; TCRdb stores in-frame clones only, minus some. The table includes hundreds of thousands of clones, 70% to 75% detected once. The sample was memory CD4+ T cells sorted from blood. Subset denoted: CD45RA-negative fraction. The receptors were sampled from a man aged 30 to 45 in good health.

The genes are TRBV2 and TRBJ2-3; TRBD1 aligns across 9 bases. This CDR3 is built from 16 residues. V shed 8 bases and J 6 bases; nucleotides not matched to a gene: 15. The germline gives CDR1 SNHLY, CDR2 FYNNEI. Here the CDR3 reads CASGGTGTNFGDTQYF. In nucleotides, the CDR3 is TGTGCCAGCGGAGGGACAGGGACGAATTTTGGGGATACGCAGTATTTT.

This rearrangement joins TRBV9 to TRBJ2-7; possible D gene TRBD1, 6 bases. The V gene lost 3 bases and the J gene lost 3 bases, with 16 bases spanning the gap. CDR1 and CDR2 from the germline V gene are SGDLS and YYNGEE. CDR3 length equals 15 residues. CDR3: CASSGGAGVVYEQYF. DNA for the CDR3: TGTGCCAGCAGCGGAGGGGCAGGGGTGGTCTACGAGCAGTACTTC.

The CDR3 region is CASGTRYEQYF. The CDR3 DNA is TGTGCCAGCGGGACTAGATACGAGCAGTACTTC. This rearrangement joins TRBV19 to TRBJ2-7; 8 nucleotides line up with TRBD2. The length of the CDR3 is 11 residues. Per germline, CDR1 LNHDA and CDR2 SQIVND (reference sequence). Trimming removed 9 bases from V and 4 bases from J; junction bases left unmatched: 2.

This clone came up a few times. V and J are TRBV7-2 and TRBJ2-1; D remains ambiguous. V was clipped by 4 bases and J by 0 bases, with 4 bases between them. This CDR3 is 13 amino acids long. Germline-derived CDR1 and CDR2 are SGHTA and FQGNSA. CDR3 sequence reads: CASSSSSYNEQFF. The DNA of the CDR3 is TGTGCCAGCAGCTCAAGCTCCTACAATGAGCAGTTCTTC.

The V call is TRBV5-1, the J call TRBJ2-7; D possibly corresponds to TRBD2 (6 bases). CDR1 SGHRS and CDR2 YFSETQ come from the germline V gene. The CDR3 covers 14 residues. V was shortened by 3 bases and J by 2 bases, with 12 bases between the two germline ends. In DNA, the CDR3 is TGCGCCAGCAGCTCGGGGGACCTGCCCTACGAGCAGTACTTC. Protein: CASSSGDLPYEQYF. The full variable domain, rest sourced from reference TRBV5-1 and TRBJ2-7, is KAGVTQTPRYLIKTRGQQVTLSCSPISGHRSVSWYQQTPGQGLQFLFEYFSETQRNKGNFPGRFSGRQFSNSRSEMNVSTLELGDSALYLCASSSGDLPYEQYFGPGTRLTVT.

This clone has only a few counts. V usage is TRBV5-6 and J usage is TRBJ2-3; D may be TRBD2 (5 bases). The CDR3 extends over 16 amino acids. Trimming cost V 2 bases and J 1 base, with 14 bases left between them. Germline V lookup: CDR1 SGHDT, CDR2 YYEEEE. This CDR3 reads CASSFRRAWRTDTQYF. CDR3 bases: TGTGCCAGCAGCTTCAGGCGGGCGTGGCGCACAGATACGCAGTATTTT.

The rearrangement joins TRBV28 to TRBJ2-7; 7 bases are shared with TRBD1. This CDR3 has 15 residues. Germline CDR1 MDHEN, CDR2 SYDVKM. The junction had 9 bases not matched to a gene; V was cut back by 6 bases and J by 1 base. The CDR3 protein is CASRRTGAVSYEQYF. Here the CDR3 DNA reads TGTGCCAGCAGGCGCACAGGGGCGGTATCCTACGAGCAGTACTTC. Combining the CDR3 with reference TRBV28 and TRBJ2-7 gives the whole variable domain DVKVTQSSRYLVKRTGEKVFLECVQDMDHENMFWYRQDPGLGLRLIYFSYDVKMKEKGDIPEGYSVSREKKERFSLILESASTNQTSMYLCASRRTGAVSYEQYFGPGTRLTVT.

V is TRBV5-6 and J is TRBJ1-5; 8 bases fit TRBD1. Trimming cost V 3 bases and J 5 bases; bases outside gene matches: 4. The CDR3 runs 14 residues. From germline, CDR1 is SGHDT and CDR2 YYEEEE. The CDR3 region has the DNA TGTGCCAGCAGCTCCGACAGGGGAGATCAGCCCCAGCATTTT. Its translation is CASSSDRGDQPQHF.

This chain links TRBV18 with TRBJ2-5; D is unclear. V dropped 0 bases and J dropped 7 bases, with 6 bases sitting between them. CDR1 KGHSH and CDR2 LQKENI come from the germline V gene. CDR3 length equals 12 residues. CDR3 DNA: TGTGCCAGCTCACCACCGATAGGGACCCAGTACTTC. Residues: CASSPPIGTQYF. The whole variable domain, filled in from reference TRBV18 and TRBJ2-5, reads NAGVMQNPRHLVRRRGQEARLRCSPMKGHSHVYWYRQLPEEGLKFMVYLQKENIIDESGMPKERFSAEFPKEGPSILRIQQVVRGDSAAYFCASSPPIGTQYFGPGTRLLVL.

The chain has TRBV7-9 and TRBJ2-1, with 10 bases aligning to TRBD1. This CDR3 is built from 18 residues. J lost 2 bases, V lost 3 bases, and 10 bases had no gene match. Germline values: CDR1 SEHNR, CDR2 FQNEAQ (reference sequence). CDR3 sequence reads: CASSFGTGAPGAYNEQFF. The CDR3 region has the DNA TGTGCCAGCAGCTTTGGGACAGGGGCCCCCGGGGCCTACAATGAGCAGTTCTTC.

The chain uses TRBV2 and TRBJ2-5; the D gene is possibly TRBD2 (6 bases). This CDR3 has 16 amino acids. Trimming took off 7 bases at V and 0 bases at J, with 18 bases between the two ends. The germline CDR1 and CDR2 sequences are SNHLY and FYNNEI. CDR3 in DNA: TGTGCCAGCACCACCCAGGCGGGGATTTACCAAGAGACCCAGTACTTC. This codes for CASTTQAGIYQETQYF.

The chain recombines TRBV7-2 with TRBJ2-2; D might be TRBD2 (5 bases). The CDR3 is 15 residues long. The germline V gene encodes CDR1 SGHTA and CDR2 FQGNSA. Between the trimmed V and J ends, which lost 2 bases and 0 bases, there was a span of 7 bases. CDR3 DNA: TGTGCCAGCAGCTTAACCGGGACGAACACCGGGGAGCTGTTTTTT. This codes for CASSLTGTNTGELFF.

The V and J genes are TRBV7-9 and TRBJ1-1, with 9 nucleotides matching TRBD1. The J segment lost 4 bases and the V segment lost 4 bases, leaving 10 bases of the junction unmatched. Looked up from germline, CDR1 is SEHNR and CDR2 is FQNEAQ (reference sequence). The CDR3 is made up of 16 amino acids. The CDR3 sequence: CASSSRTGDDRTEAFF. Here the CDR3 DNA reads TGTGCCAGCAGCTCCAGGACAGGGGACGATCGCACTGAAGCTTTCTTT.

J is TRBJ2-1 and V is TRBV28; 10 bases align to TRBD1. In germline, CDR1 is MDHEN, CDR2 SYDVKM. V was clipped by 5 bases and J by 7 bases; unmatched bases: 5. The CDR3 totals 14 residues. This chain's CDR3 is CASSGTGVWNEQFF. In DNA, the CDR3 is TGTGCCAGCAGTGGGACAGGGGTTTGGAATGAGCAGTTCTTC.

The chain couples TRBV19 to TRBJ1-5, with TRBD1 matching 11 bases. Germline V CDR1 and CDR2: LNHDA, SQIVND (reference sequence). The CDR3 runs to 14 residues. V shed 7 bases and J 5 bases; nucleotides not matched to a gene: 4. The CDR3 here is CASTKDRGHQPQHF. In DNA form, the CDR3 reads TGTGCCAGTACTAAGGACAGGGGGCATCAGCCCCAGCATTTT.

The rearrangement joins TRBV28 to TRBJ1-2; D remains ambiguous. V lost 5 bases to trimming and J lost 1 base, with 5 bases between them. Germline-derived CDR1 and CDR2 are MDHEN and SYDVKM. The CDR3 loop spans 12 amino acids. CDR3 coding DNA: TGTGCCAGCAGTCGGGTTAACTATGGCTACACCTTC. Translation gives CASSRVNYGYTF.

Concerning this clone: The same CDR3 can be traced to other DNA sequences in this sample. The chain couples TRBV18 to TRBJ2-5; TRBD2 aligns across 15 bases. This CDR3 contains 15 residues. Germline assignment: CDR1 KGHSH and CDR2 LQKENI. V lost 6 bases, J lost 4 bases, and 3 bases stayed unmatched. CDR3 sequence (DNA): TGTGCCAGCTCCCCGGGACTAGCGGGAGGAGAGACCCAGTACTTC. Its translation: CASSPGLAGGETQYF.

V and J are TRBV19 and TRBJ2-7; D unresolved. CDR3 length equals 14 residues. Trimming took 2 bases from V and 1 from J, leaving 9 bases between them. Germline V gives CDR1 LNHDA, CDR2 SQIVND (reference sequence). The CDR3 loop reads CASSINDMSYEQYF. For the CDR3, the DNA is TGTGCCAGTAGTATAAACGACATGTCCTACGAGCAGTACTTC.

V gene TRBV2 combines with J gene TRBJ1-2, with D possibly being TRBD1 (5 bases). The CDR3 spans 14 residues. The ends were cut back, 7 bases at V and 3 bases at J, with 15 bases in the middle. In germline, CDR1 is SNHLY, CDR2 FYNNEI. CDR3 DNA sequence: TGTGCCAGCACCCCCCAGGGTCTTTACTATGGCTACACCTTC. The encoded protein is CASTPQGLYYGYTF.

This clone was counted between two and nine times. This sequence joins TRBV5-1 and TRBJ2-2; the match to TRBD1 covers 11 bases. The CDR3 spans 16 residues. The V gene end was trimmed by 0 bases and the J gene end by 4 bases; junction bases not matched to a gene: 2. Germline assignment: CDR1 SGHRS and CDR2 YFSETQ. CDR3 protein: CASSLGTGGFTGELFF. The CDR3 nucleotides read TGCGCCAGCAGCTTGGGGACAGGGGGCTTCACCGGGGAGCTGTTTTTT.

This clone was recorded at least ten times. The CDR3 DNA follows: TGTGCCAGCCGAGAGGGGGAATTACGAAGCGGGAGCCCTCGGGGCGAGCAGTACTTC. It translates to CASREGELRSGSPRGEQYF. The chain joins TRBV21-1 to TRBJ2-7; the table names TRBD2, a call not compared with the DNA. TRBV21-1 is classified as a pseudogene. The CDR3 is made up of 19 amino acids.

The CDR3 is CAISMRTGGRTGELFF. The DNA for the CDR3 is TGTGCCATCAGTATGAGGACAGGGGGCCGCACCGGGGAGCTGTTTTTT. This rearrangement joins TRBV10-3 to TRBJ2-2, with TRBD1 matching 11 bases. V was pared by 5 bases and J by 4 bases, with 6 bases of the junction left unmatched. Germline-derived CDR1 and CDR2 are ENHRY and SYGVKD. The CDR3 spans 16 residues.